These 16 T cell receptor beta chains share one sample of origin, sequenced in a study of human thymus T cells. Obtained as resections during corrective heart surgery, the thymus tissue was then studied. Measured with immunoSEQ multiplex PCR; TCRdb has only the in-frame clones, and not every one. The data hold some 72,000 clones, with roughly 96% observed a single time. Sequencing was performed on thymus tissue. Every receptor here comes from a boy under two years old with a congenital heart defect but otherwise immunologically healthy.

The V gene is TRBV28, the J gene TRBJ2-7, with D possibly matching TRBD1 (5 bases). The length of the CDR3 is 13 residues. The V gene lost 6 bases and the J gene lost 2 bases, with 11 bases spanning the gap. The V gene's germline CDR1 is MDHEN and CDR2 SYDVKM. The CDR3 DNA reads TGTGCCAGCAGCATAGACAGAACCTACGAGCAGTACTTC. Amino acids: CASSIDRTYEQYF. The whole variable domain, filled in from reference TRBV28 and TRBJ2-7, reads DVKVTQSSRYLVKRTGEKVFLECVQDMDHENMFWYRQDPGLGLRLIYFSYDVKMKEKGDIPEGYSVSREKKERFSLILESASTNQTSMYLCASSIDRTYEQYFGPGTRLTVT.

This chain's CDR3 is CASSLERGKETQYF. The CDR3 region has the DNA TGTGCCAGCAGCCTTGAGCGGGGCAAAGAGACCCAGTACTTC. This chain connects TRBV4-2 to TRBJ2-5; 7 bases align to TRBD2. The V gene end was trimmed by 4 bases and the J gene end by 3 bases; junction bases not matched to a gene: 5. CDR1 is LGHNA and CDR2 is YNFKEQ in the germline V gene. The length of the CDR3 is 14 residues.

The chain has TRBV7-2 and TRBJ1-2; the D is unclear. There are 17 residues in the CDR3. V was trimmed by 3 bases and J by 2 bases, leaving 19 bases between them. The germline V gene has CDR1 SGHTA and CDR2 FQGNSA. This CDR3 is CASSLPLRAGLNYGYTF. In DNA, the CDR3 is TGTGCCAGCAGCTTGCCGCTACGAGCAGGACTAAACTATGGCTACACCTTC.

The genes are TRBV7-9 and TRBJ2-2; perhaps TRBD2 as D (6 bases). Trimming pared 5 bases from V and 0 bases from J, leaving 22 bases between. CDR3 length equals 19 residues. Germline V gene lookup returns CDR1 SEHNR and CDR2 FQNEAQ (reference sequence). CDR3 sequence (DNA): TGTGCCAGCAGCGAGGCCCGTGGGGGGATTAGCGCGAACACCGGGGAGCTGTTTTTT. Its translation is CASSEARGGISANTGELFF.

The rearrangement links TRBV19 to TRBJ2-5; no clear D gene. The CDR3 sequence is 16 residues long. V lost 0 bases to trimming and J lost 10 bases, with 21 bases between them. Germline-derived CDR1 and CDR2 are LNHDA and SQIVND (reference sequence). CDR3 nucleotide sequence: TGTGCCAGTAGTATAGATCGAGAGAGTCCTCGGCGTAGCCAGTACTTC. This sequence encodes CASSIDRESPRRSQYF. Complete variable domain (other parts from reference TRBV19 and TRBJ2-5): DGGITQSPKYLFRKEGQNVTLSCEQNLNHDAMYWYRQDPGQGLRLIYYSQIVNDFQKGDIAEGYSVSREKKESFPLTVTSAQKNPTAFYLCASSIDRESPRRSQYFGPGTRLLVL.

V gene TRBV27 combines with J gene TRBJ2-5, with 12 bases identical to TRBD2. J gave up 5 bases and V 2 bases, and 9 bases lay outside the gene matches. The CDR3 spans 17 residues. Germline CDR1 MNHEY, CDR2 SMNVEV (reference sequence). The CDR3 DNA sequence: TGTGCCAGCAGTTTAAAGACTAGCGGGAGCTGGATGGAGACCCAGTACTTC. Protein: CASSLKTSGSWMETQYF.

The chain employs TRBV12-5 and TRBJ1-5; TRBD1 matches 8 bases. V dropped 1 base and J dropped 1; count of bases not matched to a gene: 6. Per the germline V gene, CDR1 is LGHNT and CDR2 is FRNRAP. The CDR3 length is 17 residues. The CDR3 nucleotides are TGTGCTAGTGGTTTGGACAGGGGGAACCTCAGCAATCAGCCCCAGCATTTT. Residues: CASGLDRGNLSNQPQHF.

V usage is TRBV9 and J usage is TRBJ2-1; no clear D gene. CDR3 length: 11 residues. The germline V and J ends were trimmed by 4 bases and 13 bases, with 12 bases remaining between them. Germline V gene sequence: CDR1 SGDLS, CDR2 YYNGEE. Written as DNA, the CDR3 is TGTGCCAGCAGCCAGACCCGACTTCAGTTCTTC. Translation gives CASSQTRLQFF.

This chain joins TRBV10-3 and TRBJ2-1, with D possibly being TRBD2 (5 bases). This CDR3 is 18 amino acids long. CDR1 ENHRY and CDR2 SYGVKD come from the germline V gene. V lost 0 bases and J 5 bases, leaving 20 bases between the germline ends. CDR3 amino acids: CAISESYLAVRANNEQFF. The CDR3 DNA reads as TGTGCCATCAGTGAGTCGTACCTAGCCGTGCGGGCCAACAATGAGCAGTTCTTC.

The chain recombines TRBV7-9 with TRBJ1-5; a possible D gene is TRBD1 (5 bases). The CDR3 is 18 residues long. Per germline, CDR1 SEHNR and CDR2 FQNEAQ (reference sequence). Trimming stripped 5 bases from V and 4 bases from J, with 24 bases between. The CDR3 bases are TGTGCCAGCAGCCCCGACAGTGTAGGGCACCTGCCTAATCAGCCCCAGCATTTT. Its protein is CASSPDSVGHLPNQPQHF. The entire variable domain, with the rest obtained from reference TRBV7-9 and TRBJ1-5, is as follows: DTGVSQNPRHKITKRGQNVTFRCDPISEHNRLYWYRQTLGQGPEFLTYFQNEAQLEKSRLLSDRFSAERPKGSFSTLEIQRTEQGDSAMYLCASSPDSVGHLPNQPQHFGDGTRLSIL.

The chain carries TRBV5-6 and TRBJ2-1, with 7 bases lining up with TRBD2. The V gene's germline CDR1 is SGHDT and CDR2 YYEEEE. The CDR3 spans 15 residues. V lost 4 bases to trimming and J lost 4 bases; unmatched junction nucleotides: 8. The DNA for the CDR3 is TGTGCCAGCAGCCCGACTGGCGGGGGTTACAATGAGCAGTTCTTC. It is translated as CASSPTGGGYNEQFF.

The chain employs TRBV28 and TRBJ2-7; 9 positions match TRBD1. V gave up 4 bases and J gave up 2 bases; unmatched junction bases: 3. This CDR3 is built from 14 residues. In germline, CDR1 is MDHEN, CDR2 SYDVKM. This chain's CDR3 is CASSYRGLTYEQYF. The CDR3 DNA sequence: TGTGCCAGCAGTTACAGGGGGCTGACCTACGAGCAGTACTTC.

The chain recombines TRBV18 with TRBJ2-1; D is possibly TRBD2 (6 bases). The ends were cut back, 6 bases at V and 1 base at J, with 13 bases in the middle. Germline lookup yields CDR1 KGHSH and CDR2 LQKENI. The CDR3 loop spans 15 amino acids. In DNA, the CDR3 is TGTGCCAGCTCCCAGCCGGGAGTTTCCTACAATGAGCAGTTCTTC. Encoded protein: CASSQPGVSYNEQFF.

CDR3 DNA sequence: TGTGCCAGCAGTTATGGGGCGGGGGGCAATCAGCCCCAGCATTTT. Amino acid sequence: CASSYGAGGNQPQHF. The chain joins TRBV27 to TRBJ1-5; possibly TRBD1 for D (5 bases). Trimming pared 4 bases from V and 2 bases from J, leaving 12 bases between. The CDR3 is 15 residues long. Germline loops: CDR1 MNHEY, CDR2 SMNVEV (reference sequence).

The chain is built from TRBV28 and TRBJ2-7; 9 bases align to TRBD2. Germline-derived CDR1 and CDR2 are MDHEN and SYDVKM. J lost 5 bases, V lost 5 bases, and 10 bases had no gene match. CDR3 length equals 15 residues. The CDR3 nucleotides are TGTGCCAGCAGTCCCCACGGCGGGAGGGTCCACGAGCAGTACTTC. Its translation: CASSPHGGRVHEQYF.

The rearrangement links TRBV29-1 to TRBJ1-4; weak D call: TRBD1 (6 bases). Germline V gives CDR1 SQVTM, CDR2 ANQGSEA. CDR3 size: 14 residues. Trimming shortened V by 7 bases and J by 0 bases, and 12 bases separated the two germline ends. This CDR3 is CSAADSATNEKLFF. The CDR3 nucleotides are TGCAGCGCAGCGGACAGTGCAACTAATGAAAAACTGTTTTTT.